Following are 29 T cell receptor beta chains from one sample sequenced in a study of T cells after yellow fever vaccination. TCRdb redid the calling of the 5' RACE reads with MiXCR, one entry per CDR3 protein. This repertoire shows 150,000 to 200,000 distinct CDR3 sequences, around 8.5% found once; its top ten account for 35% to 40%. The input for sequencing was CD8+ T cells sorted from PBMCs, taken 45 days after the yellow fever booster vaccination. Receptors were obtained from a young man who received the YFV17D yellow fever vaccine.

In its sample, this clonotype was seen many times. The chain is built from TRBV20-1 and TRBJ2-3; 10 bases map to TRBD1. V gave up 5 bases and J gave up 7 bases; unmatched junction bases: 12. This CDR3 is built from 15 residues. CDR1 and CDR2 from the germline V gene are DFQATT and SNEGSKA (reference sequence). The CDR3 DNA is TGCAGTGCTTTCACAACGGGACAGGGGTGGAATACGCAGTATTTT. This gives the protein CSAFTTGQGWNTQYF.

This clonotype came up a few times. The genes are TRBV3-1 and TRBJ2-7, with TRBD2 identical over 7 bases. CDR3 length equals 15 residues. V trimming: 0 bases; J trimming: 2 bases; junction bases outside the gene matches: 4. Germline values: CDR1 LGHDT, CDR2 YNNKEL (reference sequence). The CDR3 spells CASSQDPSGAYEQYV. CDR3 DNA sequence: TGTGCCAGCAGCCAAGATCCGAGCGGGGCCTACGAGCAGTACGTC.

There are many counts of this clonotype. The chain carries TRBV12-3 or TRBV12-4 and TRBJ2-2; 11 nucleotides agree with TRBD2. The CDR3 consists of 15 residues. Trimming took 1 base from V and 7 from J; bases not matched to a gene: 2. This chain's CDR3 is CASSLEGLADGELFF. DNA for the CDR3: TGTGCCAGCAGTTTAGAGGGACTAGCGGACGGGGAGCTGTTTTTT.

The chain has TRBV4-1 and TRBJ1-2, with 9 bases lining up with TRBD1. The CDR3 has 15 amino acids. Germline CDR1 is MGHRA and CDR2 is YSYEKL. V trimming: 4 bases; J trimming: 4 bases; junction bases outside the gene matches: 7. The DNA of the CDR3 is TGCGCCAGCAGCCCGCGGACAGGGGAAAGCTATGGCTACACCTTC. Protein product: CASSPRTGESYGYTF.

The table lists this clonotype with a count of one. The chain has TRBV20-1 and TRBJ2-7; D gene uncertain. Deletions cut 3 bases from V and 2 bases from J, with 8 bases between. CDR3 size: 12 residues. CDR1 and CDR2 from the germline V gene are DFQATT and SNEGSKA (reference sequence). Here the CDR3 DNA reads TGCAGTGCTAGGGCAGAAACCTACGAGCAGTACGTC. Its protein product is CSARAETYEQYV.

The chain couples TRBV6-2 or TRBV6-3 to TRBJ1-1; D remains ambiguous. There are 14 residues in the CDR3. Germline V CDR1 and CDR2: MNHEY, SVGEGT. With 0 bases removed from V and 1 base from J, the gap between germline ends came to 6 bases. CDR3 loop: CASSYSHRNTEAFF. The CDR3 bases are TGTGCCAGCAGTTACTCGCACCGGAACACTGAAGCTTTCTTT.

This clonotype was found a few times. This chain links TRBV27 with TRBJ1-1; no clear D. Trimming shortened V by 0 bases and J by 1 base, and 12 bases separated the two germline ends. CDR3 length equals 16 residues. Germline loops: CDR1 MNHEY, CDR2 SMNVEV (reference sequence). In DNA, the CDR3 is TGTGCCAGCAGTTTATCGACGGCTCAGGCGAACACTGAAGCTTTCTTT. Translation: CASSLSTAQANTEAFF.

The chain couples TRBV11-2 to TRBJ2-7; D perhaps matches TRBD2 (6 bases). The CDR3 is 16 residues long. Germline V gene sequence: CDR1 SGHAT, CDR2 FQNNGV. Trimming shortened V by 4 bases and J by 0 bases, and 16 bases separated the two germline ends. The CDR3 loop reads CASSSGGLASSYEQYF. The DNA for the CDR3 is TGTGCCAGCAGCTCCGGCGGGCTAGCGAGCTCCTACGAGCAGTACTTC. Full variable domain (outside the CDR3, taken from reference TRBV11-2 and TRBJ2-7): EAGVAQSPRYKIIEKRQSVAFWCNPISGHATLYWYQQILGQGPKLLIQFQNNGVVDDSQLPKDRFSAERLKGVDSTLKIQPAKLEDSAVYLCASSSGGLASSYEQYFGPGTRLTVT.

This clonotype came up a few times. The chain links TRBV27 to TRBJ2-2; D not certain. V was shortened by 3 bases and J by 1 base, with 6 bases between the two germline ends. The CDR3 is 14 residues long. Germline-derived CDR1 and CDR2 are MNHEY and SMNVEV (reference sequence). Here the CDR3 DNA reads TGTGCCAGCAGTTTCGGGCTGAACACCGGGGAGCTGTTTTTT. Protein: CASSFGLNTGELFF.

The genes are TRBV5-1 and TRBJ1-1; 7 positions match TRBD1. The ends lost 0 bases at V and 1 base at J; junction bases unmatched: 3. Per germline, CDR1 SGHRS and CDR2 YFSETQ. The CDR3 is 15 residues long. The CDR3 DNA reads TGCGCCAGCAGCTTGGCAGGGGGAGGGAACACTGAAGCTTTCTTT. Its protein is CASSLAGGGNTEAFF.

The chain joins TRBV27 to TRBJ1-2; possible D gene TRBD1, 5 bases. The V end lost 3 bases, the J end lost 7 bases, and 12 bases lay between the germline ends. The CDR3 runs 13 residues. Germline lookup yields CDR1 MNHEY and CDR2 SMNVEV (reference sequence). The CDR3 DNA sequence: TGTGCCAGCAGTTTCTTCTCGGGGGGTGGCTACACCTTC. This translates into CASSFFSGGGYTF.

At least ten counts were recorded for this clonotype. V usage is TRBV20-1 and J usage is TRBJ2-7, with 8 bases fitting TRBD1. The V gene's germline CDR1 is DFQATT and CDR2 SNEGSKA (reference sequence). The CDR3 totals 14 residues. J lost 5 bases, V lost 0 bases, and 6 bases had no gene match. The CDR3: CSARDLGQGNEQYF. In DNA form, the CDR3 reads TGCAGTGCTAGAGATCTAGGACAGGGTAACGAGCAGTACTTC.

This chain uses TRBV7-8 with TRBJ1-2; no clear D gene. The CDR3 runs to 14 residues. V shed 2 bases and J shed 2 bases, with 9 bases lying between them. Looked up from germline, CDR1 is SGHVS and CDR2 is FQNEAQ. CDR3 amino acids: CASSLISFNYGYTF. The DNA for the CDR3 is TGTGCCAGCAGCTTAATCTCTTTCAACTATGGCTACACCTTC. The variable domain in full, completed from reference TRBV7-8 and TRBJ1-2, reads GAGVSQSPRYKVAKRGQDVALRCDPISGHVSLFWYQQALGQGPEFLTYFQNEAQLDKSGLPSDRFFAERPEGSVSTLKIQRTQQEDSAVYLCASSLISFNYGYTFGSGTRLTVV.

V and J are TRBV4-1 and TRBJ1-1; 7 bases fit TRBD1. Germline CDR1 reads MGHRA; CDR2 reads YSYEKL. V shed 4 bases, J shed 7 bases, and the junction held 9 bases outside the gene matches. The CDR3 is 14 amino acids. CDR3 residues: CASSPIGQENEAFF. The CDR3 DNA sequence: TGCGCCAGCAGCCCGATAGGACAGGAAAATGAAGCTTTCTTT.

This rearrangement joins TRBV4-1 to TRBJ1-4; 7 nucleotides match TRBD1. Trimming took 0 bases from V and 5 from J; bases not matched to a gene: 6. This CDR3 contains 16 residues. The V gene's germline CDR1 is MGHRA and CDR2 YSYEKL. This CDR3 reads CASSQDRNRGNEKLFF. In DNA, the CDR3 is TGCGCCAGCAGCCAAGATAGGAACAGGGGCAATGAAAAACTGTTTTTT.

The genes are TRBV6-6 and TRBJ1-5; no clear D. In germline, CDR1 is MNHNY, CDR2 SVGAGI (reference sequence). V was pared by 2 bases and J by 2 bases, with 7 bases between. The CDR3 runs to 14 residues. CDR3 DNA sequence: TGTGCCAGCAGTTACGAAGGTCGCAATCAGCCCCAGCATTTT. Translated: CASSYEGRNQPQHF.

The genes are TRBV4-3 and TRBJ1-1; TRBD1 matches at 7 bases. V dropped 0 bases and J dropped 1; count of bases not matched to a gene: 5. The V gene's germline CDR1 is LGHNA and CDR2 YSLEER. CDR3 length: 16 residues. CDR3 coding DNA: TGCGCCAGCAGCCAAGATCTTAAGGGGGCGAACACTGAAGCTTTCTTT. This translates into CASSQDLKGANTEAFF.

This clonotype was observed a few times. V usage is TRBV11-2 and J usage is TRBJ2-5; D is undetermined. The CDR3 spans 15 residues. V lost 1 base and J 0 bases, leaving 9 bases between the germline ends. In germline, CDR1 is SGHAT, CDR2 FQNNGV. This CDR3 is CASSLGTKDQETQYF. CDR3 nucleotide sequence: TGTGCCAGCAGCTTAGGGACCAAAGACCAAGAGACCCAGTACTTC.

The CDR3 region is CASSYSRYQETQYF. DNA of the CDR3: TGTGCCAGCAGTTATTCGAGATACCAAGAGACCCAGTACTTC. The rearrangement uses TRBV6-5 and TRBJ2-5; unclear D gene. Germline V CDR1 and CDR2: MNHEY, SVGAGI. The germline V and J ends were trimmed by 3 bases and 0 bases, with 8 bases remaining between them. The CDR3 length is 14 residues.

This clonotype was detected many times. The rearrangement uses TRBV5-5 and TRBJ2-4; D gene uncertain. CDR1 is SGHKS, CDR2 YYEKEE, per germline (reference sequence). There are 13 residues in the CDR3. Deletions cut 4 bases from V and 7 bases from J, with 12 bases between. The CDR3 reads CASSTGDANIQYF. CDR3 in DNA: TGTGCCAGCAGCACGGGTGATGCGAACATTCAGTACTTC.

The chain links TRBV12-3 or TRBV12-4 to TRBJ2-2; no clear D. This CDR3 is built from 13 residues. Trimming took 3 bases from V and 5 from J, leaving 7 bases between them. DNA of the CDR3: TGTGCCAGCAGTTTGCCCGTTACCGGGGAGCTGTTTTTT. This codes for CASSLPVTGELFF.

The CDR3 DNA reads TGTGCCAGCAGCTTAGCCGACTACGAGCAGTACTTC. Amino acids: CASSLADYEQYF. The chain uses TRBV7-9 and TRBJ2-7; unclear D gene. Per the germline V gene, CDR1 is SEHNR and CDR2 is FQNEAQ (reference sequence). Trimming removed 0 bases at V and 3 bases at J, with 3 bases between. This CDR3 comprises 12 residues.

V gene TRBV24-1 combines with J gene TRBJ1-2, with 7 bases identical to TRBD1. This CDR3 is built from 13 residues. The ends lost 4 bases at V and 3 bases at J; junction bases unmatched: 1. Looked up from germline, CDR1 is KGHDR and CDR2 is SFDVKD. CDR3: CATSETGDYGYTF. The CDR3 DNA follows: TGTGCCACCAGTGAAACAGGGGACTATGGCTACACCTTC.

This clonotype appeared a few times. V and J are TRBV4-1 and TRBJ1-6, with D uncertain. Germline CDR1 and CDR2: MGHRA and YSYEKL. The V and J ends lost 0 bases and 6 bases respectively, with 12 bases between them. CDR3 length equals 16 residues. The CDR3 reads CASSQEGLGGNSPLHF. In DNA form, the CDR3 reads TGCGCCAGCAGCCAAGAGGGTCTGGGTGGTAATTCACCCCTCCACTTT.

This clonotype was seen a handful of times. The V and J genes are TRBV18 and TRBJ2-3; the D gene is possibly TRBD1 (7 bases). V lost 3 bases to trimming and J lost 1 base, with 11 bases between them. This CDR3 region has 15 residues. CDR1 and CDR2 (germline): KGHSH, LQKENI. Written as DNA, the CDR3 is TGTGCCAGCTCACCCCAGGGGGGACGCACAGATACGCAGTATTTT. It codes for CASSPQGGRTDTQYF.

DNA of the CDR3: TGCGCCAGCAGCTTGTGGGGACAGGGGAATGGCTACACCTTC. Its protein is CASSLWGQGNGYTF. J is TRBJ1-2 and V is TRBV5-1, with 10 bases lining up with TRBD1. The CDR3 contains 14 residues. After removal of 1 base from V and 6 bases from J, the junction contained 3 bases not matched to a gene. Looked up from germline, CDR1 is SGHRS and CDR2 is YFSETQ.

This clonotype was counted between two and nine times. The chain recombines TRBV7-6 with TRBJ2-1; no reliable D call. Trimming took 5 bases from V and 7 from J, leaving 9 bases between them. CDR1 SGHVS and CDR2 FNYEAQ come from the germline V gene. This CDR3 contains 12 residues. The CDR3 region has the DNA TGTGCCAGCAGCGCCACTCATAATGAGCAGTTCTTC. It yields the protein CASSATHNEQFF.

The chain employs TRBV7-3 and TRBJ1-6; D unresolved. The CDR3 has 18 amino acids. Looked up from germline, CDR1 is SGHTA and CDR2 is FQGTGA. V was trimmed by 4 bases and J by 4 bases, leaving 20 bases between them. The DNA for the CDR3 is TGTGCCAGCAGCTCCCCCGAGGCGGTAGTCGATTATAATTCACCCCTCCACTTT. It encodes CASSSPEAVVDYNSPLHF.

This clonotype was seen at least ten times. The J gene is TRBJ2-7, the V gene TRBV3-1; TRBD2 might be the D (6 bases). Germline loops: CDR1 LGHDT, CDR2 YNNKEL (reference sequence). Deletions cut 4 bases from V and 6 bases from J, with 19 bases between. This CDR3 is 15 amino acids long. CDR3 bases: TGTGCCAGCAGCCCCATGCGGAGGGTGTTTGGCGAGCAGTACTTC. This gives the protein CASSPMRRVFGEQYF.